The rows below give T cell receptor beta chains drawn from one sample of a study of siplizumab effects on memory and regulatory T cells. Sequencing was performed with immunoSEQ multiplex PCR; in TCRdb, only in-frame clones are kept and a portion is missing. The data contain approximately 100,000 clones, 92% of them seen just once; the ten biggest clones take up around 0.68%. Sequenced sample: Tregs sorted from blood. These receptors came from a human donor in good health. Both conserved end residues are part of each CDR3. The D gene is left open where the match is weak. Only part of the rows carry a size: once, few, many, or a class if the clone is expanded.

d_call j_call clone_size v_call cdr3_aa cdr3_nt
TRBD2 TRBJ2-2 - TRBV2 CASRREGLAGATGGLFF TGTGCCAGCCGGAGGGAGGGACTAGCGGGTGCCACCGGGGGGCTGTTTTTT
- TRBJ1-2 - TRBV6-1 CASLNVGARGYTF TGTGCCAGCCTTAACGTGGGGGCTAGGGGCTACACCTTC
- TRBJ2-1 - TRBV5-1 CASSLIPESSYNEQFF TGCGCCAGCAGCTTGATTCCGGAAAGCTCCTACAATGAGCAGTTCTTC
- TRBJ2-5 - TRBV28 CASRPSGKETQYF TGTGCCAGCAGACCGAGCGGAAAAGAGACCCAGTACTTC
- TRBJ2-1 - TRBV6-6 CASSYSILTATNEQFF TGTGCCAGCAGTTACTCCATCCTGACAGCCACCAATGAGCAGTTCTTC
- TRBJ1-4 once TRBV6-5 CASSYAPTNLLKNLFF TGTGCCAGCAGTTATGCACCGACCAACCTCCTGAAAAACTTGTTTTTT
- TRBJ1-1 - TRBV29-1 CSGRASMNTEAFF TGCAGCGGGAGGGCTAGTATGAACACTGAAGCTTTCTTT
- TRBJ2-7 - TRBV6-5 CATRFGIYPWEYF TGTGCCACCCGTTTCGGAATCTACCCATGGGAGTACTTC
TRBD1 TRBJ2-4 - TRBV2 CASTPGQGRIAKNIQYF TGTGCCAGCACCCCTGGACAGGGCCGAATAGCCAAAAACATTCAGTACTTC
TRBD1 TRBJ2-3 - TRBV5-1 CASSSGEGGITDTQYF TGCGCCAGCAGCTCCGGGGAAGGGGGCATCACAGATACGCAGTATTTT